A selection of T cell receptor beta chains follows, all from one sample in a study of neoadjuvant anti-PD-1 for oral cavity cancer. The repertoire was sequenced with immunoSEQ multiplex PCR; TCRdb's copy has only in-frame clones and lacks some. Of just over 14,000 clones in the sample, roughly two thirds were seen once. This specimen was PBMCs, taken before nivolumab (anti-PD-1) treatment. Every receptor here comes from a person between 40 and 80 years old with oral cavity squamous cell carcinoma. Each CDR3 is given with its conserved first and last residue. A D gene is named only where the DNA matches it firmly. Clone size, where shown, is once, few, many, or a class for clones that have expanded.

abundance	j_gene	d_gene	v_gene	CDR3aa	CDR3nt
.	TRBJ2-7	TRBD1	TRBV27	CASSSGGSYEQYF	TGTGCCAGCAGTTCAGGGGGCTCCTACGAGCAGTACTTC
once	TRBJ2-1	.	TRBV6-1	CASSESPGTVWFF	TGTGCCAGCAGTGAATCCCCCGGGACCGTGTGGTTCTTC
.	TRBJ1-4	.	TRBV30	CAWRGFRNRNEKLFF	TGTGCCTGGAGGGGCTTTCGGAATAGGAATGAAAAACTGTTTTTT
.	TRBJ1-2	.	TRBV7-6	CASSFWDGGRRRGYGYTF	TGTGCCAGCAGCTTCTGGGATGGGGGGCGCCGCCGTGGGTATGGCTACACCTTC
.	TRBJ1-1	TRBD1	TRBV5-1	CASSDYRGGLNTEAFF	TGCGCCAGCAGCGACTACAGGGGGGGATTGAACACTGAAGCTTTCTTT
.	TRBJ2-1	TRBD2	TRBV10-2	CASRATGTSSYNEQFF	TGCGCCAGCAGGGCTACAGGGACTAGCTCCTACAATGAGCAGTTCTTC
.	TRBJ1-1	.	TRBV10-3	CAIRGSNTEAFF	TGTGCCATCAGAGGCTCGAACACTGAAGCTTTCTTT
few	TRBJ1-2	.	TRBV27	CASRPTTMYGYTF	TGTGCCAGCAGACCGACAACGATGTATGGCTACACCTTC
once	TRBJ2-7	.	TRBV9	CASSVDQGTREQYF	TGTGCCAGCAGCGTAGATCAGGGGACCCGCGAGCAGTACTTC
.	TRBJ2-7	.	TRBV7-2	CASSLTVTASEQYF	TGTGCCAGCAGCTTAACCGTAACGGCTAGCGAGCAGTACTTC
.	TRBJ2-7	TRBD1	TRBV10-3	CAITSPGQGGEQYF	TGTGCCATCACATCGCCGGGACAGGGAGGCGAGCAGTACTTC
.	TRBJ2-5	TRBD2	TRBV7-7	CASSLGRLAGGQETQYF	TGTGCTAGCAGCTTAGGTCGACTAGCGGGGGGGCAAGAGACCCAGTACTTC
.	TRBJ2-3	.	TRBV5-1	CASSLANPTGTDTQYF	TGCGCCAGCAGCTTGGCCAATCCCACCGGCACAGATACGCAGTATTTT
few	TRBJ2-7	.	TRBV5-4	CASSHTGWGAYEQYF	TGTGCCAGCAGCCACACAGGGTGGGGGGCCTACGAGCAGTACTTC
.	TRBJ1-4	.	TRBV4-1	CASSQVVREKLFF	TGCGCCAGCAGCCAAGTGGTCAGGGAAAAACTGTTTTTT
.	TRBJ2-1	TRBD2	TRBV4-1	CASSQATSGRGEQFF	TGCGCCAGCAGCCAAGCTACTAGCGGGAGAGGTGAGCAGTTCTTC
.	TRBJ2-3	.	TRBV30	CAWRGLGRSTDTQYF	TGTGCCTGGAGAGGCTTGGGCAGGAGCACAGATACGCAGTATTTT
.	TRBJ2-4	.	TRBV29-1	CSALWGDTKNIQYF	TGCAGCGCCCTATGGGGGGATACCAAAAACATTCAGTACTTC
.	TRBJ1-5	.	TRBV4-1	CASSPQWGPNQPQHF	TGCGCCAGCAGCCCCCAGTGGGGTCCCAATCAGCCCCAGCATTTT